The next 30 T cell receptor beta chains were all read from a single sample in a study of control samples from healthy donors and cancer patients. Sequenced by immunoSEQ multiplex PCR; TCRdb stores in-frame clones only, minus some. In the table there are over 120,000 clones, roughly 94% of which are singletons. Sample: PBMCs. These receptors were collected from a man between 60 and 75 years old with colorectal cancer.

This chain joins TRBV10-3 and TRBJ1-1, with TRBD1 as a possible D gene (6 bases). Deletions cut 7 bases from V and 5 bases from J, with 17 bases between. The CDR3 runs to 14 residues. The V gene's germline CDR1 is ENHRY and CDR2 SYGVKD. CDR3 residues: CAITERRGETEAFF. The CDR3 DNA is TGTGCCATCACCGAACGAAGGGGGGAGACTGAAGCTTTCTTT.

The V call is TRBV7-9, the J call TRBJ2-6, with D unclear. Germline V lookup: CDR1 SEHNR, CDR2 FQNEAQ (reference sequence). CDR3 length: 18 amino acids. V lost 3 bases and J 0 bases, leaving 15 bases between the germline ends. CDR3 sequence (DNA): TGTGCCAGCAGCTTTAGCTTGGGTGTCCCCTCTGGGGCCAACGTCCTGACTTTC. Protein sequence: CASSFSLGVPSGANVLTF. Filled out from reference TRBV7-9 and TRBJ2-6, the complete variable domain reads DTGVSQNPRHKITKRGQNVTFRCDPISEHNRLYWYRQTLGQGPEFLTYFQNEAQLEKSRLLSDRFSAERPKGSFSTLEIQRTEQGDSAMYLCASSFSLGVPSGANVLTFGAGSRLTVL.

J is TRBJ2-5 and V is TRBV30, with TRBD1 identical over 10 bases. Germline V gene sequence: CDR1 GTSNPN, CDR2 SVGIG (reference sequence). The V and J ends lost 3 bases and 1 base, in that order; junction bases with no gene match: 8. There are 16 residues in the CDR3. Here the CDR3 reads CAWRVPRDRGQETQYF. For the CDR3, the DNA is TGTGCCTGGAGGGTACCCCGGGACAGGGGCCAAGAGACCCAGTACTTC.

This clone was picked up one time. This chain joins TRBV6-6 and TRBJ2-2; D unresolved. V dropped 2 bases and J dropped 1 base, with 11 bases sitting between them. This CDR3 spans 16 amino acids. CDR1 is MNHNY and CDR2 is SVGAGI in the germline V gene (reference sequence). As DNA, the CDR3 is TGTGCCAGCAGTTACCGACGGACCGTGAACACCGGGGAGCTGTTTTTT. It specifies CASSYRRTVNTGELFF.

The chain combines TRBV4-1 with TRBJ1-5, with TRBD1 as a possible D gene (6 bases). The CDR3 is 16 amino acids. Germline CDR1 reads MGHRA; CDR2 reads YSYEKL. With 4 bases removed from V and 1 base from J, the gap between germline ends came to 14 bases. The CDR3: CASSLIITGSNQPQHF. DNA of the CDR3: TGCGCCAGCAGCCTAATCATTACAGGGAGCAATCAGCCCCAGCATTTT.

The V and J genes are TRBV6-5 and TRBJ2-1; 13 bases are a match to TRBD2. The CDR3 runs 15 residues. With 5 bases clipped from V and 4 bases from J, the junction kept 2 bases outside the gene matches. Germline CDR1 MNHEY, CDR2 SVGAGI. The CDR3, as DNA: TGTGCCAGCAGTCCGACTAGCGGGGGGTACAATGAGCAGTTCTTC. This codes for CASSPTSGGYNEQFF.

As DNA, the CDR3 is TGTGCCAGCAGAGCCCGAATTCGAGGGACCCAGTACTTC. Translation gives CASRARIRGTQYF. The chain joins TRBV2 to TRBJ2-5; D ambiguous. Germline V gene sequence: CDR1 SNHLY, CDR2 FYNNEI. The CDR3 spans 13 residues. Trimming removed 6 bases from V and 7 bases from J, with 15 bases in between.

This sequence joins TRBV2 and TRBJ1-1, with 8 bases lining up with TRBD1. The CDR3 is made up of 14 amino acids. After removal of 4 bases from V and 1 base from J, the junction contained 2 bases not matched to a gene. Germline V CDR1 and CDR2: SNHLY, FYNNEI. The CDR3 protein is CASSAGTGNTEAFF. CDR3 bases: TGTGCCAGCAGTGCTGGGACAGGGAACACTGAAGCTTTCTTT. Full variable domain (remainder filled in from reference TRBV2 and TRBJ1-1): EPEVTQTPSHQVTQMGQEVILRCVPISNHLYFYWYRQILGQKVEFLVSFYNNEISEKSEIFDDQFSVERPDGSNFTLKIRSTKLEDSAMYFCASSAGTGNTEAFFGQGTRLTVV.

The chain links TRBV7-2 to TRBJ2-2; maybe TRBD2 (5 bases). Germline V gene lookup returns CDR1 SGHTA and CDR2 FQGNSA. The CDR3 consists of 14 residues. With 5 bases removed from V and 5 bases from J, the gap between germline ends came to 12 bases. This chain's CDR3 is CASSLDGVTGELFF. The CDR3 DNA reads TGTGCCAGCAGCCTGGACGGGGTTACCGGGGAGCTGTTTTTT.

The chain is built from TRBV5-6 and TRBJ1-6; 7 bases align to TRBD1. The germline V gene has CDR1 SGHDT and CDR2 YYEEEE. The CDR3 consists of 15 residues. J gave up 5 bases and V 4 bases, and 6 bases lay outside the gene matches. The CDR3 sequence: CASSTGQANNSPLHF. The CDR3 nucleotides are TGTGCCAGCAGCACCGGACAGGCCAATAATTCACCCCTCCACTTT.

This sequence joins TRBV30 and TRBJ2-6; D is ambiguous. The CDR3 is 14 residues long. CDR1 is GTSNPN, CDR2 SVGIG, per germline (reference sequence). V was clipped by 4 bases and J by 0 bases, with 7 bases between them. CDR3 region: CAWTIDSGANVLTF. In DNA, the CDR3 is TGTGCCTGGACAATCGACTCTGGGGCCAACGTCCTGACTTTC. The complete variable domain, with remaining parts taken from reference TRBV30 and TRBJ2-6, reads SQTIHQWPATLVQPVGSPLSLECTVEGTSNPNLYWYRQAAGRGLQLLFYSVGIGQISSEVPQNLSASRPQDRQFILSSKKLLLSDSGFYLCAWTIDSGANVLTFGAGSRLTVL.

V usage is TRBV7-2 and J usage is TRBJ2-3; no definite D call. Trimming removed 6 bases from V and 6 bases from J, with 19 bases in between. Germline V gene sequence: CDR1 SGHTA, CDR2 FQGNSA. This CDR3 spans 15 amino acids. Written as DNA, the CDR3 is TGTGCCAGCAGTCCGTCTCCCCTCTCTGGGGATACGCAGTATTTT. Its protein product is CASSPSPLSGDTQYF.

V is TRBV10-3 and J is TRBJ1-3; D is perhaps TRBD1 (6 bases). Germline V gene data show CDR1 as ENHRY and CDR2 as SYGVKD. The CDR3 is 16 residues long. V dropped 5 bases and J dropped 2 bases, with 16 bases sitting between them. The CDR3 coding sequence is TGTGCCATCAGTTACGACCTCCAGGGGACTGGAAACACCATATATTTT. Translated, it gives CAISYDLQGTGNTIYF.

This clone was recorded only once. Written as DNA, the CDR3 is TGCAGCGTTGGGCCCCCACGGGGGTTCCCCTCCATTTATAATTCACCCCTCCACTTT. It yields the protein CSVGPPRGFPSIYNSPLHF. The rearrangement uses TRBV29-1 and TRBJ1-6, with D possibly matching TRBD1 (5 bases). CDR3 length: 19 residues. Germline V lookup: CDR1 SQVTM, CDR2 ANQGSEA. The V end was cut by 4 bases, the J end by 4 bases, with 26 bases between.

The chain links TRBV6-1 to TRBJ1-3; 11 bases are shared with TRBD1. The CDR3 has 17 residues. Germline V gene sequence: CDR1 MNHNS, CDR2 SASEGT. V trimming: 2 bases; J trimming: 0 bases; junction bases outside the gene matches: 3. The chain's CDR3 is CASSERGTGGSGNTIYF. CDR3 DNA sequence: TGTGCCAGCAGTGAACGGGGGACAGGGGGCTCTGGAAACACCATATATTTT.

Written as DNA, the CDR3 is TGTGCCATCGCTAGGGGACTAGCGGGTACAGATACGCAGTATTTT. This gives the protein CAIARGLAGTDTQYF. The chain has TRBV10-3 and TRBJ2-3, with 12 bases lining up with TRBD2. The V and J ends lost 8 bases and 3 bases, in that order; junction bases with no gene match: 6. Germline-derived CDR1 and CDR2 are ENHRY and SYGVKD. The CDR3 is 15 residues long.

The rearrangement joins TRBV11-2 to TRBJ2-7, with 10 bases matching TRBD1. J was trimmed by 2 bases and V by 4 bases; bases with no gene match: 2. Germline CDR1 is SGHAT and CDR2 is FQNNGV. The CDR3 length is 14 residues. The CDR3 bases are TGTGCCAGCAGCTCGGACAGGGGGGCCTACGAGCAGTACTTC. It specifies CASSSDRGAYEQYF.

This chain links TRBV19 with TRBJ1-1; perhaps TRBD1 as D (6 bases). The CDR3 has 13 amino acids. V was shortened by 5 bases and J by 6 bases, with 13 bases between the two germline ends. Germline V gene data show CDR1 as LNHDA and CDR2 as SQIVND (reference sequence). CDR3 DNA sequence: TGTGCCAGTAGTTCCAGGGGAACATCTGAAGCTTTCTTT. Residues: CASSSRGTSEAFF.

The chain joins TRBV3-1 (or the pseudogene TRBV3-2) to TRBJ1-1; 12 nucleotides line up with TRBD1. The CDR3 consists of 17 residues. Germline-derived CDR1 and CDR2 are LGHDT and YNNKEL (reference sequence). J lost 5 bases, V lost 7 bases, and 14 bases had no gene match. CDR3 loop: CASNRSRDRGRGTEAFF. The CDR3 DNA is TGTGCCAGCAACCGTTCCCGGGACAGGGGGCGCGGAACTGAAGCTTTCTTT.

Here the CDR3 reads CASSAGFNEQFF. CDR3 nucleotides: TGTGCCAGCAGCGCCGGGTTCAATGAGCAGTTCTTC. The rearrangement joins TRBV11-2 to TRBJ2-1; no definite D call. CDR1 is SGHAT and CDR2 is FQNNGV in the germline V gene. The V and J ends lost 5 bases and 6 bases respectively, with 8 bases between them. The CDR3 loop spans 12 amino acids.

DNA for the CDR3: TGTGCCAGCAGTTATGGGACAACTGGAAACACCATATATTTT. As protein: CASSYGTTGNTIYF. The J gene is TRBJ1-3, the V gene TRBV6-6; D is possibly TRBD1 (6 bases). This CDR3 has 14 residues. Per germline, CDR1 MNHNY and CDR2 SVGAGI (reference sequence). The V end lost 3 bases, the J end lost 2 bases, and 8 bases lay between the germline ends.

The V and J genes are TRBV9 and TRBJ1-3, with D possibly matching TRBD1 (6 bases). V gave up 4 bases and J gave up 1 base, with 12 bases separating them. Germline V gives CDR1 SGDLS, CDR2 YYNGEE. The CDR3 loop spans 15 amino acids. CDR3 nucleotides: TGTGCCAGCAGCTCCCAGGGGAATTCTGGAAACACCATATATTTT. Amino acid sequence: CASSSQGNSGNTIYF. Full variable domain (remainder filled in from reference TRBV9 and TRBJ1-3): DSGVTQTPKHLITATGQRVTLRCSPRSGDLSVYWYQQSLDQGLQFLIQYYNGEERAKGNILERFSAQQFPDLHSELNLSSLELGDSALYFCASSSQGNSGNTIYFGEGSWLTVV.

The CDR3 sequence is CASSKWGQGENSNQPQHF. CDR3 bases: TGTGCCAGCAGCAAATGGGGACAGGGCGAGAACAGCAATCAGCCCCAGCATTTT. The chain employs TRBV21-1 and TRBJ1-5; the D call of TRBD1 is as the table states it, not checked on the DNA. TRBV21-1 counts as a pseudogene. The CDR3 is 18 residues long.

This clone was seen a single time. J is TRBJ2-5 and V is TRBV4-2; 8 nucleotides line up with TRBD1. V gave up 0 bases and J gave up 4 bases; unmatched junction bases: 4. CDR3 length: 15 amino acids. Germline V CDR1 and CDR2: LGHNA, YNFKEQ. As DNA, the CDR3 is TGTGCCAGCAGCCAAGAGGGAACAGGGGGAGAGACCCAGTACTTC. Residues: CASSQEGTGGETQYF.

A word on this clone: A junction boundary mismatches the germline segment, possibly from a read error. The chain links TRBV7-2 to TRBJ2-5, with TRBD2 matching over 14 bases. The CDR3 is 17 amino acids. Germline lookup yields CDR1 SGHTA and CDR2 FQGNSA. CDR3 sequence: CASSLGTSGGGGETQYF. The DNA for the CDR3 is TGTGCCAGCAGTTTAGGGACTAGCGGGGGAGGGGGAGAGACCCAGTACTTC.

This clone showed up just a few times. Here the CDR3 reads CASSSYPGQGYGYTF. CDR3 bases: TGTGCCAGCAGCTCCTACCCGGGACAGGGCTATGGCTACACCTTC. This sequence joins TRBV7-9 and TRBJ1-2; TRBD1 matches 9 bases. The CDR3 runs 15 residues. Germline V CDR1 and CDR2: SEHNR, FQNEAQ (reference sequence). Trimming cost V 4 bases and J 4 bases; bases outside gene matches: 7.

The chain recombines TRBV27 with TRBJ1-1, with 8 bases aligning to TRBD1. The CDR3 consists of 14 residues. The trim removed 5 bases at V and 1 base at J, leaving 3 bases unmatched. Germline-derived CDR1 and CDR2 are MNHEY and SMNVEV (reference sequence). The CDR3 loop reads CASSPGTGNTEAFF. CDR3 DNA sequence: TGTGCCAGCAGTCCCGGGACAGGGAACACTGAAGCTTTCTTT.

The J gene is TRBJ1-4, the V gene TRBV28; D gene uncertain. Germline V CDR1 and CDR2: MDHEN, SYDVKM. There are 16 residues in the CDR3. V was shortened by 4 bases and J by 0 bases, with 12 bases between the two germline ends. CDR3 DNA sequence: TGTGCCAGCAGTTCCATTAATTTTGCAACTAATGAAAAACTGTTTTTT. Protein: CASSSINFATNEKLFF.

As DNA, the CDR3 is TGTGCCATCAGTAAGGGGGAGAGCACAGATACGCAGTATTTT. Encoded protein: CAISKGESTDTQYF. This sequence joins TRBV10-3 and TRBJ2-3, with a tentative D call TRBD1 (6 bases). V gave up 5 bases and J gave up 0 bases, with 9 bases separating them. Germline CDR1 is ENHRY and CDR2 is SYGVKD. This CDR3 spans 14 amino acids.

The chain recombines TRBV6-2 or TRBV6-3 with TRBJ1-2; D uncertain. CDR1 is MNHEY, CDR2 SVGEGT, per germline. V was trimmed by 3 bases and J by 6 bases, leaving 8 bases between them. CDR3 length equals 12 residues. The CDR3 here is CASSYWNHGYTF. The CDR3 nucleotides read TGTGCCAGCAGTTATTGGAATCATGGCTACACCTTC.